This paragraph covers one T cell receptor (beta chain) sequence. This sample was included in a study of cytomegalovirus exposure and HLA in healthy donors. The PCR ran on 60 Vbeta and 13 Jbeta primers. Clones were sequenced by immunoSEQ multiplex PCR, and TCRdb holds only the in-frame ones, with some missing. This sample has around 170,000 clones; 75% to 85% occur once, and the top ten carry 1.5% to 2%. The CDR3 covers 14 residues. Between the trimmed V and J ends, which lost 0 bases and 8 bases, there was a span of 13 bases. CDR1 MGHRA and CDR2 YSYEKL come from the germline V gene. Sequences were obtained from PBMCs. The clonotype was recovered from a man younger than 35 in good health and CMV-seronegative. V and J are TRBV4-1 and TRBJ1-1, with unresolved D. Here the CDR3 DNA reads TGCGCCAGCAGCCAAGATTCAGGTGCCCGAGAAGCTTTCTTT. This encodes CASSQDSGAREAFF.